The clone carrying this T cell receptor (beta chain) appeared many times. Its antigen is not identified. The data stem from a study of CD8 T cells in ankylosing spondylitis. Study-wide results and caveats: Significant enrichment of disease-linked clones was reported in matched ankylosing spondylitis synovial fluid.

For TCR beta, libraries came from quantitative 5'-RACE with molecular barcodes. Each CDR3 protein is one row after TCRdb ran MiXCR on the 5' RACE reads. The repertoire holds under 300,000 distinct CDR3 sequences, about 11% seen once, with roughly 6.8% in the top ten. This sequence was found in a male donor with ankylosing spondylitis or in good health (not recorded which). The sample consisted of blood, either unsorted or a sorted T cell fraction (not recorded which).

CDR3 nucleotide sequence: TGCAGCGCATGGATTGCGAACACCGGGGAGCTGTTTTTT. Protein sequence: CSAWIANTGELFF. The chain couples TRBV29-1 to TRBJ2-2; D is undetermined. With 7 bases removed from V and 0 bases from J, the gap between germline ends came to 9 bases. The germline gives CDR1 SQVTM, CDR2 ANQGSEA. This CDR3 has 13 amino acids.